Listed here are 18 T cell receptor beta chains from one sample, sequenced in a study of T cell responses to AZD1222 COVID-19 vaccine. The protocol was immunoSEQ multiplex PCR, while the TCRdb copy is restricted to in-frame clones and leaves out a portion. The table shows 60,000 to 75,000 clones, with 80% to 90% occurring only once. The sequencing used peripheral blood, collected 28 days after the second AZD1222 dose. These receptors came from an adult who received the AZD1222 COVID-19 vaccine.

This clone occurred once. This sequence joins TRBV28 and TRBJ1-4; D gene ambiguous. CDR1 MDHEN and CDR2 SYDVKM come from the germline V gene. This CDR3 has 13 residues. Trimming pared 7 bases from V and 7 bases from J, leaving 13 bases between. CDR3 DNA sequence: TGTGCCAGCAAATTGAACAGCATTGAAAAACTGTTTTTT. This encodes CASKLNSIEKLFF.

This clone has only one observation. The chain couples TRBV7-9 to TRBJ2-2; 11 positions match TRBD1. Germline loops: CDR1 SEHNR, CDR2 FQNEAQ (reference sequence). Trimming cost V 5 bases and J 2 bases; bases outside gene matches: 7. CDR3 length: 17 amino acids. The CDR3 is CASSGTGGRPNTGELFF. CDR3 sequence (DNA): TGTGCCAGCAGCGGGACAGGGGGTAGACCAAACACCGGGGAGCTGTTTTTT.

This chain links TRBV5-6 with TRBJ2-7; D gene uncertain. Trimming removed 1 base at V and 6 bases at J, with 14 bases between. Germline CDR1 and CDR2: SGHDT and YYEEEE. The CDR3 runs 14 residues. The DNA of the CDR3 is TGTGCCAGCAGCTTGAAGGGCGGTCGTTCCGAGCAGTACTTC. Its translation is CASSLKGGRSEQYF.

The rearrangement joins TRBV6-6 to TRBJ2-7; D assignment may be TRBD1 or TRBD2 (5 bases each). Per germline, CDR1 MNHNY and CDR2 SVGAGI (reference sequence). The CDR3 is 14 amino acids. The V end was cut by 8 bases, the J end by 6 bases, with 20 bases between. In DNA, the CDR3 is TGTGCCAGCGCAAGGATCAGGGAGAGGGTCGAGCAGTACTTC. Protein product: CASARIRERVEQYF.

This CDR3 reads CASSKPRGQSNYGYTF. CDR3 nucleotide sequence: TGTGCCAGTAGTAAACCACGGGGACAGTCAAATTATGGCTACACCTTC. V gene TRBV19 combines with J gene TRBJ1-2; the match to TRBD1 covers 7 bases. J lost 5 bases, V lost 4 bases, and 13 bases had no gene match. The germline gives CDR1 LNHDA, CDR2 SQIVND (reference sequence). The CDR3 is 16 residues long.

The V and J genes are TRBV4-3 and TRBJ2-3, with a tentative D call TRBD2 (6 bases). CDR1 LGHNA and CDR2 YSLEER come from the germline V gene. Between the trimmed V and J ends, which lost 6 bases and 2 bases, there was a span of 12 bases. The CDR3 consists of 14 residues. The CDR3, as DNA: TGCGCCAGCAGTAGAACGGACTACACAGATACGCAGTATTTT. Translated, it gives CASSRTDYTDTQYF.

In DNA, the CDR3 is TGCAGCGCCGGGGACACTGAAGCTTTCTTT. It translates to CSAGDTEAFF. V is TRBV29-1 and J is TRBJ1-1; D remains ambiguous. V was trimmed by 7 bases and J by 3 bases, leaving 6 bases between them. The CDR3 runs to 10 residues. Germline V CDR1 and CDR2: SQVTM, ANQGSEA.

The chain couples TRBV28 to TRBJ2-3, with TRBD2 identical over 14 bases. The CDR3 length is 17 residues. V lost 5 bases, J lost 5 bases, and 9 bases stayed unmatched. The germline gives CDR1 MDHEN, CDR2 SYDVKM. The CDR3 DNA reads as TGTGCCAGCAGTGGCCTGGGACTAGCGGGAGATCAAGATACGCAGTATTTT. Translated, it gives CASSGLGLAGDQDTQYF.

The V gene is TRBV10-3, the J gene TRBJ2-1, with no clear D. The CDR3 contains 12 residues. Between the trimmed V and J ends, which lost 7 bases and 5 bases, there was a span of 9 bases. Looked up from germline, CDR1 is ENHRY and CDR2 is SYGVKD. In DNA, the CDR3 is TGTGCCATCACCGGAGAAGACAATGAGCAGTTCTTC. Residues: CAITGEDNEQFF.

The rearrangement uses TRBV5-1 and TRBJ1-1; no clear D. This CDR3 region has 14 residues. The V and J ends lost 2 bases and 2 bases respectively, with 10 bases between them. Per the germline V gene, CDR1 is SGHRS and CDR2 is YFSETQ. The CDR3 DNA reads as TGCGCCAGCAGCTTTGGGTCAGATAACACTGAAGCTTTCTTT. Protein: CASSFGSDNTEAFF.

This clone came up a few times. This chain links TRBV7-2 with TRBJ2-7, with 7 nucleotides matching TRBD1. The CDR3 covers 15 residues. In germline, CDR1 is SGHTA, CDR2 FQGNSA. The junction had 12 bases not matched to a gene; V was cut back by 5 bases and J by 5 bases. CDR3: CASSAQTGFVDEQYF. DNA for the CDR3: TGTGCCAGCAGCGCCCAGACAGGGTTCGTGGACGAGCAGTACTTC.

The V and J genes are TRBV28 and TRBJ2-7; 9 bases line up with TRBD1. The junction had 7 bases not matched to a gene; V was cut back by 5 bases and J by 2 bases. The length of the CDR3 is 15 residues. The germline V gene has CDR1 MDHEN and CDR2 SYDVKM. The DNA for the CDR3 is TGTGCCAGCAGTGCTACAGGGGGCACCGCCTACGAGCAGTACTTC. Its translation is CASSATGGTAYEQYF.

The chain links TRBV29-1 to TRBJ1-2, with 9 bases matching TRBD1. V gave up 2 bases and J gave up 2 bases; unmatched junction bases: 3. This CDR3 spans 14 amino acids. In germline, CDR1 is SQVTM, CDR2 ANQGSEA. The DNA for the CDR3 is TGCAGCGTTGAAAGAGGGACAGGGAACTATGGCTACACCTTC. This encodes CSVERGTGNYGYTF.

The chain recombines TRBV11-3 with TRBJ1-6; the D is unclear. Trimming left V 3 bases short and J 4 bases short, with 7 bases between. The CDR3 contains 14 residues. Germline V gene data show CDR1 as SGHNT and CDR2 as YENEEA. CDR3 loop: CASSLRRYNSPLHF. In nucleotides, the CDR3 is TGTGCCAGCAGCTTGCGGCGATATAATTCACCCCTCCACTTT.

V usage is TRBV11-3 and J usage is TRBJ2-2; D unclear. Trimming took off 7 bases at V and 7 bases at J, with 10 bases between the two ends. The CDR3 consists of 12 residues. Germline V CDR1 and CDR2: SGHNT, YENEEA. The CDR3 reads CASIQSLGELFF. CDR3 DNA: TGTGCCAGCATCCAAAGCCTCGGGGAGCTGTTTTTT.

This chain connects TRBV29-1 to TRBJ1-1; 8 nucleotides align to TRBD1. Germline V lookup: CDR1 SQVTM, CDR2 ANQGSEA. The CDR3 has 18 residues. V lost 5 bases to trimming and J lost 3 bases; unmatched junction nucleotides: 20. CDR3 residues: CSVLNPWTANRGDTEAFF. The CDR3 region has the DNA TGCAGCGTTCTTAACCCGTGGACAGCCAACAGGGGGGACACTGAAGCTTTCTTT.

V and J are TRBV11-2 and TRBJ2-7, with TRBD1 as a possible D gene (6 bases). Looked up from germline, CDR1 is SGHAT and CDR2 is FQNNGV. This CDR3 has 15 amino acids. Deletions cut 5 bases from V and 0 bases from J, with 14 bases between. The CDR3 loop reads CASSLGRGPSYEQYF. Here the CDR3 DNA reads TGTGCCAGCAGCCTGGGCAGGGGCCCCTCCTACGAGCAGTACTTC.

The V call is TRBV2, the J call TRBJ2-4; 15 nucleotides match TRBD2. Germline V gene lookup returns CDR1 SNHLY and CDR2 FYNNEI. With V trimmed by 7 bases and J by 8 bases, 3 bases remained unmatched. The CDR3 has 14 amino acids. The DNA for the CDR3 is TGTGCCAGCAAACGGACTAGCGGGAGGGACATTCAGTACTTC. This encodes CASKRTSGRDIQYF. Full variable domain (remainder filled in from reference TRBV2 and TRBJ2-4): EPEVTQTPSHQVTQMGQEVILRCVPISNHLYFYWYRQILGQKVEFLVSFYNNEISEKSEIFDDQFSVERPDGSNFTLKIRSTKLEDSAMYFCASKRTSGRDIQYFGAGTRLSVL.